Included here is one T cell receptor beta chain sequence, with context. These data belong to a study of cytomegalovirus exposure and HLA in healthy donors. With 60 Vbeta and 13 Jbeta primers, the PCR was carried out. Measured with immunoSEQ multiplex PCR; TCRdb has only the in-frame clones, and not every one. The data hold fewer than 150,000 clones, with around 80% observed a single time. Germline CDR1 SEHNR, CDR2 FQNEAQ (reference sequence). V gave up 5 bases and J gave up 4 bases, with 10 bases separating them. The CDR3 is made up of 13 amino acids. Sequenced input: PBMCs. V usage is TRBV7-9 and J usage is TRBJ2-3; a possible D gene is TRBD2 (6 bases). The TCR comes from a man aged 40-55 years in good health and CMV-seropositive. CDR3 residues: CASSPAGPDTQYF. CDR3 in DNA: TGTGCCAGCAGCCCCGCGGGACCAGATACGCAGTATTTT.